The next 17 T cell receptor beta chains were all read from a single sample in a study of chemoradiotherapy in HPV16-positive cancers. Here immunoSEQ multiplex PCR was the method, and the copy in TCRdb shows in-frame clones only, minus some. The sample yields over 8,000 clones, around 70% seen once. Sampling was carried out from a patient who underwent chemoradiotherapy. The receptors shown here come from a human donor with HPV-associated anogenital cancer.

This chain uses TRBV7-9 with TRBJ1-2; D remains ambiguous. V lost 1 base and J lost 3, with 9 bases in between. CDR3 length equals 14 residues. Germline CDR1 is SEHNR and CDR2 is FQNEAQ (reference sequence). CDR3 sequence reads: CASSLVPRYYGYTF. The CDR3 DNA reads TGTGCCAGCAGCTTAGTTCCGCGGTACTATGGCTACACCTTC.

This clone was found a few times. The J gene is TRBJ1-3, the V gene TRBV19; D is unclear. This CDR3 comprises 15 residues. CDR1 LNHDA and CDR2 SQIVND come from the germline V gene (reference sequence). Trimming took 8 bases from V and 4 from J, leaving 18 bases between them. The DNA for the CDR3 is TGTGCCAGTGCTTACCAGGACGGGTTCGGAAACACCATATATTTT. Translating it yields CASAYQDGFGNTIYF.

The chain's CDR3 is CASSSPGTGVANEQFF. The CDR3 region has the DNA TGTGCCAGCAGTTCACCCGGGACAGGGGTAGCCAATGAGCAGTTCTTC. The chain has TRBV27 and TRBJ2-1; 10 bases are a match to TRBD1. The trim removed 4 bases at V and 6 bases at J, leaving 9 bases unmatched. Germline V gene lookup returns CDR1 MNHEY and CDR2 SMNVEV (reference sequence). The CDR3 has 16 amino acids.

This chain uses TRBV7-9 with TRBJ1-2, with D possibly being TRBD1 (5 bases). The V and J ends lost 1 base and 2 bases respectively, with 5 bases between them. From germline, CDR1 is SEHNR and CDR2 FQNEAQ (reference sequence). The CDR3 contains 13 residues. The chain's CDR3 is CASSLGQNYGYTF. CDR3 nucleotide sequence: TGTGCCAGCAGCTTAGGACAGAACTATGGCTACACCTTC.

The J gene is TRBJ2-4, the V gene TRBV2; TRBD2 matches 9 bases. The V and J ends lost 4 bases and 3 bases, in that order; junction bases with no gene match: 13. Per the germline V gene, CDR1 is SNHLY and CDR2 is FYNNEI. This CDR3 has 18 amino acids. In DNA form, the CDR3 reads TGTGCCAGCAGTGGGTCGAGCGGGGGGACCCCGAGCAAAAACATTCAGTACTTC. This encodes CASSGSSGGTPSKNIQYF. Variable domain in full (rest from reference TRBV2 and TRBJ2-4): EPEVTQTPSHQVTQMGQEVILRCVPISNHLYFYWYRQILGQKVEFLVSFYNNEISEKSEIFDDQFSVERPDGSNFTLKIRSTKLEDSAMYFCASSGSSGGTPSKNIQYFGAGTRLSVL.

This clone was observed a few times. The chain recombines TRBV4-3 with TRBJ1-1, with 7 bases fitting TRBD1. The CDR3 loop spans 13 amino acids. Germline CDR1 reads LGHNA; CDR2 reads YSLEER. Unmatched junction bases numbered 4, after V lost 1 base and J lost 8 bases. The CDR3 DNA follows: TGCGCCAGCAGCCAAGTAGGGACAGCCGAAGCTTTCTTT. This codes for CASSQVGTAEAFF.

J is TRBJ1-2 and V is TRBV5-1, with 9 bases matching TRBD1. Losses at the gene ends were 3 bases for V and 3 bases for J; bases not matched to a gene: 0. Germline CDR1 reads SGHRS; CDR2 reads YFSETQ. This CDR3 has 13 residues. This CDR3 reads CASSWTGDYGYTF. The CDR3 nucleotides are TGCGCCAGCAGCTGGACAGGGGACTATGGCTACACCTTC.

With respect to this clone: Other nucleotide sequences from this sample produce the same CDR3. The chain links TRBV2 to TRBJ1-2, with 7 nucleotides matching TRBD1. With V trimmed by 6 bases and J by 2 bases, 3 bases remained unmatched. The V gene's germline CDR1 is SNHLY and CDR2 FYNNEI. This CDR3 has 13 residues. The CDR3 sequence: CASRETGNYGYTF. The CDR3 DNA follows: TGTGCCAGCAGAGAGACAGGGAACTATGGCTACACCTTC.

The CDR3 loop reads CASSDLVRGSNQPQHF. CDR3 sequence (DNA): TGTGCCAGCAGTGATCTAGTCAGGGGGAGCAATCAGCCCCAGCATTTT. V gene TRBV2 combines with J gene TRBJ1-5; 7 nucleotides line up with TRBD1. Unmatched junction bases numbered 6, after V lost 3 bases and J lost 1 base. Germline V gene lookup returns CDR1 SNHLY and CDR2 FYNNEI. CDR3 length: 16 amino acids.

A few counts support this clone. The chain employs TRBV19 and TRBJ1-1; tentative D call: TRBD1 (6 bases). The CDR3 extends over 12 amino acids. V lost 3 bases and J 6 bases, leaving 8 bases between the germline ends. Germline CDR1 LNHDA, CDR2 SQIVND (reference sequence). The CDR3 loop is CASSIRGPEAFF. CDR3 DNA sequence: TGTGCCAGTAGTATCAGGGGTCCTGAAGCTTTCTTT.

Only a few counts were recorded for this clone. This chain uses TRBV14 with TRBJ2-7; D remains unclear. Germline-derived CDR1 and CDR2 are SGHDN and FVKESK. V was trimmed by 3 bases and J by 3 bases, leaving 12 bases between them. The CDR3 is 14 amino acids. CDR3 sequence reads: CASSHRIGSYEQYF. DNA of the CDR3: TGTGCCAGCAGCCATCGTATCGGAAGCTACGAGCAGTACTTC.

The CDR3: CAISESSAASYEQYF. In DNA form, the CDR3 reads TGTGCCATCAGTGAGTCCAGTGCCGCCTCCTACGAGCAGTACTTC. The V and J genes are TRBV10-3 and TRBJ2-7; D is unclear. V lost 0 bases and J lost 0, with 9 bases in between. The CDR3 extends over 15 amino acids. Germline values: CDR1 ENHRY, CDR2 SYGVKD.

The chain links TRBV2 to TRBJ1-2, with D hard to call. The CDR3 length is 15 residues. Germline lookup yields CDR1 SNHLY and CDR2 FYNNEI. The V gene lost 4 bases and the J gene lost 0 bases, with 12 bases spanning the gap. CDR3 amino acids: CASSAQATTNYGYTF. The CDR3 bases are TGTGCCAGCAGTGCGCAGGCAACTACTAACTATGGCTACACCTTC.

The chain carries TRBV29-1 and TRBJ1-1; D is possibly TRBD1 (6 bases). V lost 6 bases to trimming and J lost 0 bases, with 14 bases between them. Germline V CDR1 and CDR2: SQVTM, ANQGSEA. CDR3 size: 14 residues. This CDR3 is CSVTGLLMNTEAFF. Here the CDR3 DNA reads TGCAGCGTGACAGGCTTACTCATGAACACTGAAGCTTTCTTT.

V and J are TRBV7-2 and TRBJ1-6, with 7 bases matching TRBD1. The germline gives CDR1 SGHTA, CDR2 FQGNSA. The J segment lost 7 bases and the V segment lost 5 bases, leaving 5 bases of the junction unmatched. The CDR3 has 14 residues. The CDR3 sequence: CASSITGENSPLHF. CDR3 bases: TGTGCCAGCAGCATAACAGGGGAGAATTCACCCCTCCACTTT.

The rearrangement links TRBV7-2 to TRBJ1-5; D gene uncertain. Germline CDR1 and CDR2: SGHTA and FQGNSA. The CDR3 consists of 12 residues. V was shortened by 5 bases and J by 4 bases, with 6 bases between the two germline ends. The DNA of the CDR3 is TGTGCCAGCAGCGAGCCAAATCAGCCCCAGCATTTT. It encodes CASSEPNQPQHF.

The chain uses TRBV28 and TRBJ1-1; 9 nucleotides agree with TRBD1. The J segment lost 3 bases and the V segment lost 4 bases, leaving 12 bases of the junction unmatched. This CDR3 contains 17 residues. Germline V gene lookup returns CDR1 MDHEN and CDR2 SYDVKM. Here the CDR3 DNA reads TGTGCCAGCAGTTCGTACTATAAGACAGGGGGGGACACTGAAGCTTTCTTT. As protein: CASSSYYKTGGDTEAFF. Full variable domain (remainder filled in from reference TRBV28 and TRBJ1-1): DVKVTQSSRYLVKRTGEKVFLECVQDMDHENMFWYRQDPGLGLRLIYFSYDVKMKEKGDIPEGYSVSREKKERFSLILESASTNQTSMYLCASSSYYKTGGDTEAFFGQGTRLTVV.